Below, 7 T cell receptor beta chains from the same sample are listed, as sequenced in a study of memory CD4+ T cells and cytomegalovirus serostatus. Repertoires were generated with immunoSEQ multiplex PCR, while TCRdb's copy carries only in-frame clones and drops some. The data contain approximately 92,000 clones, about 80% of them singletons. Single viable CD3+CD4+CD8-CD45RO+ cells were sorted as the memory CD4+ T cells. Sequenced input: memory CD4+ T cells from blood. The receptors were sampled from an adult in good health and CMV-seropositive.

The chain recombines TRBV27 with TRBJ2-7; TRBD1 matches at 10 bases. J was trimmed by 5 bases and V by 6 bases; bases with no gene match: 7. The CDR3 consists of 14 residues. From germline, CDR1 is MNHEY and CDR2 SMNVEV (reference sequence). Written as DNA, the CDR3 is TGTGCCAGCAGCCGAAGACAGGGGGCCAACGAGCAGTACTTC. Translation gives CASSRRQGANEQYF.

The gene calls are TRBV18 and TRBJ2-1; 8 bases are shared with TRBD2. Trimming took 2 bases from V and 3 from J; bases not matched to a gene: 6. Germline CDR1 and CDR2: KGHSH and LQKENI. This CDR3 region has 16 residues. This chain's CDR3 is CASSPDAGGLYNEQFF. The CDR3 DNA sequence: TGTGCCAGCTCACCAGATGCGGGAGGACTCTACAATGAGCAGTTCTTC.

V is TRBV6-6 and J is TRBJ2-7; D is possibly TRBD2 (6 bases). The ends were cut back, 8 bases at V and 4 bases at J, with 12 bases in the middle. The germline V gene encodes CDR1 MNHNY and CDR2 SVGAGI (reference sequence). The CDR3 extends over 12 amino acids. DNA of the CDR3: TGTGCCAGCGGCCGGGAGCCGTACGAGCAGTACTTC. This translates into CASGREPYEQYF.

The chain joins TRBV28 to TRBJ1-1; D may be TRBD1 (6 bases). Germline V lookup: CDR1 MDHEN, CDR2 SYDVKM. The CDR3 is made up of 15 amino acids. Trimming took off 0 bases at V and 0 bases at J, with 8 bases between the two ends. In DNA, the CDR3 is TGTGCCAGCAGTTTATGGGACAGAATGAACACTGAAGCTTTCTTT. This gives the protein CASSLWDRMNTEAFF.

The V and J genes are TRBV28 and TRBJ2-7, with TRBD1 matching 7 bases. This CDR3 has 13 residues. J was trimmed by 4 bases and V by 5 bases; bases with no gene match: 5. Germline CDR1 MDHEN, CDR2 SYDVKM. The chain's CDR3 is CASSVGQNYEQYF. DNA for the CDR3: TGTGCCAGCAGTGTGGGACAGAATTACGAGCAGTACTTC.

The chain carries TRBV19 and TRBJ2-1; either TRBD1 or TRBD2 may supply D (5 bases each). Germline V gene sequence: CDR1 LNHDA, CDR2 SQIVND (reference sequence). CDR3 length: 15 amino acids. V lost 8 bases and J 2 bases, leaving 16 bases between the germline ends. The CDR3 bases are TGTGCCAGTTCAAGGGGCGACGGGACCTACAATGAGCAGTTCTTC. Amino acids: CASSRGDGTYNEQFF.

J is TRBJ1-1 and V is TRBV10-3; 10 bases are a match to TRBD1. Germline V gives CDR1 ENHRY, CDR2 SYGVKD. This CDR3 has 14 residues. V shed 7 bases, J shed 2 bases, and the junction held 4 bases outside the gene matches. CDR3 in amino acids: CAITRDRGNTEAFF. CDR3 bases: TGTGCCATCACCCGGGACAGGGGTAACACTGAAGCTTTCTTT.